This T cell receptor beta chain originates from a study of PD-1 blockade in classical Hodgkin lymphoma. Study-wide results and limits: Repertoires differed for reasons still undefined, possibly disease activity or prior therapy.

Points on this clone: What it recognizes is unknown.

Trimming took 3 bases from V and 8 from J; bases not matched to a gene: 2. Germline V lookup: CDR1 SQVTM, CDR2 ANQGSEA. The CDR3 has 13 residues. Here immunoSEQ multiplex PCR was the method, and the copy in TCRdb shows in-frame clones only, minus some. The table has some 70,000 clones, 93% seen once. The time point was: newly diagnosed, previously untreated cHL patient sample. Comparison samples consisted of PBMCs from newly diagnosed, untreated classical Hodgkin lymphoma. This sequence originates from a human donor with classical Hodgkin lymphoma. The rearrangement joins TRBV29-1 to TRBJ2-1, with 12 positions matching TRBD2. Sequencing was performed on peripheral blood mononuclear cells (PBMCs). The CDR3, as DNA: TGCAGCGTTGAGAGGACTAGCGGGGATGAGCAGTTCTTC. Protein product: CSVERTSGDEQFF.